This T cell receptor beta chain emerged from a study of control samples from healthy donors and cancer patients. This CDR3 has 15 amino acids. The germline CDR1 and CDR2 sequences are KGHSH and LQKENI. V was shortened by 3 bases and J by 8 bases, with 17 bases between the two germline ends. The assay was immunoSEQ multiplex PCR, and TCRdb's table has in-frame clones only and misses some. The sample yields about 82,000 clones, 90% to 95% seen once. This chain links TRBV18 with TRBJ2-1, with D perhaps TRBD1 or TRBD2 (5 bases each). The sample consisted of blood. The source of this sequence is a young woman in good health. The CDR3 DNA reads TGTGCCAGCTCACCGGACTCAGGGAGAATGGATGAGCAGTTCTTC. Translation gives CASSPDSGRMDEQFF.